The 18 T cell receptor beta chains given below trace back to one sample, sequenced in a study of long-term antiretroviral therapy in people with HIV. The assay used was immunoSEQ (version v3.0), run at survey level. Assay: immunoSEQ multiplex PCR; the TCRdb copy retains only in-frame clones and omits some. Of more than 30,000 clones listed, about 76% were seen once; the top ten hold approximately 3%. Material: unsorted PBMCs, obtained 1.9 years after starting antiretroviral therapy. All receptors come from a man between 18 and 35 years old with HIV.

The chain combines TRBV11-2 with TRBJ2-1, with 7 bases lining up with TRBD1. CDR3 size: 15 residues. Germline V CDR1 and CDR2: SGHAT, FQNNGV. V was pared by 2 bases and J by 0 bases, with 1 base of the junction left unmatched. The CDR3 spells CASSLSGGSYNEQFF. The CDR3 DNA reads TGTGCCAGCAGCTTATCAGGGGGCTCCTACAATGAGCAGTTCTTC.

This clone has more than one count but fewer than ten. The J gene is TRBJ2-7, the V gene TRBV6-1; D gene unclear. Trimming removed 1 base from V and 9 bases from J, with 13 bases in between. Germline loops: CDR1 MNHNS, CDR2 SASEGT. CDR3 length: 13 amino acids. The CDR3 reads CASSEGFPAGQYF. The CDR3 region has the DNA TGTGCCAGCAGTGAAGGGTTTCCGGCCGGGCAGTACTTC.

The gene calls are TRBV5-4 and TRBJ1-6; 8 bases match TRBD1. V trimming: 0 bases; J trimming: 9 bases; junction bases outside the gene matches: 8. From germline, CDR1 is SGHNT and CDR2 YYREEE (reference sequence). CDR3 length: 16 residues. CDR3 coding DNA: TGTGCCAGCAGCTTGGGAATTGGACAGGGTGCTTCACCCCTCCACTTT. It yields the protein CASSLGIGQGASPLHF.

As regards this clone: A junction end diverges from the germline sequence, so it may reflect a read error. The chain carries TRBV7-7 and TRBJ2-1; 7 nucleotides agree with TRBD2. Germline assignment: CDR1 SSHAT and CDR2 FNYEAQ (reference sequence). The CDR3 sequence is 13 residues long. The CDR3 DNA sequence: TGTGCTAGCAGCATCGGGGGGTACAATGAGCAGTTCTTC. The encoded protein is CASSIGGYNEQFF.

The chain uses TRBV4-1 and TRBJ1-4; no reliable D call. CDR3 length equals 15 residues. Trimming pared 0 bases from V and 8 bases from J, leaving 13 bases between. The germline CDR1 and CDR2 sequences are MGHRA and YSYEKL. The CDR3 sequence: CASSQDPDVGEKLFF. CDR3 in DNA: TGCGCCAGCAGCCAAGACCCGGACGTCGGGGAAAAACTGTTTTTT.

The rearrangement links TRBV14 to TRBJ2-7; 9 positions agree with TRBD1. The trim removed 6 bases at V and 5 bases at J, leaving 8 bases unmatched. The germline gives CDR1 SGHDN, CDR2 FVKESK. CDR3 length: 14 amino acids. CDR3 protein: CASSRRRTGDEQYF. The CDR3 coding sequence is TGTGCCAGCAGTCGCCGAAGGACAGGGGACGAGCAGTACTTC.

This clone was recorded a few times. The J gene is TRBJ2-3, the V gene TRBV6-1, with D perhaps matching TRBD1 (5 bases). Trimming removed 4 bases at V and 0 bases at J, with 14 bases between. In germline, CDR1 is MNHNS, CDR2 SASEGT. The CDR3 extends over 16 amino acids. CDR3 coding DNA: TGTGCCAGCAGTGGCTCAGGACAAACCAGCACAGATACGCAGTATTTT. It specifies CASSGSGQTSTDTQYF.

The chain employs TRBV10-1 and TRBJ2-5; D is perhaps TRBD1 (6 bases). This CDR3 has 13 residues. The germline V gene has CDR1 WNHNN and CDR2 SYGVQD (reference sequence). V gave up 6 bases and J gave up 6 bases, with 14 bases separating them. The CDR3 sequence is CASSVGQKQTQYF. The CDR3 DNA follows: TGCGCCAGCAGCGTAGGACAGAAACAGACCCAGTACTTC.

The DNA of the CDR3 is TGTGCCAGCAGCAAAGAGACCGGGACAGGGGCCCGAGGGGGCTACACCTTC. Translating gives CASSKETGTGARGGYTF. The V call is TRBV28, the J call TRBJ1-2; 10 positions match TRBD1. Losses at the gene ends were 6 bases for V and 8 bases for J; bases not matched to a gene: 18. The CDR3 contains 17 residues. Germline CDR1 MDHEN, CDR2 SYDVKM.

The chain combines TRBV7-9 with TRBJ1-1, with D uncertain. Germline CDR1 and CDR2: SEHNR and FQNEAQ (reference sequence). The CDR3 totals 15 residues. Trimming pared 1 base from V and 10 bases from J, leaving 19 bases between. The CDR3 sequence is CASSLVGYRPRRAFF. CDR3 bases: TGTGCCAGCAGCTTAGTTGGCTACCGACCAAGAAGAGCTTTCTTT.

The chain is built from TRBV7-8 and TRBJ1-1; D is perhaps TRBD1 (5 bases). Germline CDR1 and CDR2: SGHVS and FQNEAQ. The V gene lost 5 bases and the J gene lost 6 bases, with 16 bases spanning the gap. The length of the CDR3 is 14 residues. The CDR3 region is CASSGLRGFAEAFF. CDR3 bases: TGTGCCAGCAGCGGCCTACGGGGGTTCGCTGAAGCTTTCTTT.

V and J are TRBV6-1 and TRBJ2-3; D gene uncertain. Germline values: CDR1 MNHNS, CDR2 SASEGT. The V end lost 0 bases, the J end lost 6 bases, and 7 bases lay between the germline ends. This CDR3 has 13 amino acids. CDR3 sequence: CASSEARTDTQYF. CDR3 bases: TGTGCCAGCAGTGAAGCAAGGACCGATACGCAGTATTTT.

This clone was counted a few times. The J gene is TRBJ2-7, the V gene TRBV2; D is uncertain. CDR3 length: 14 amino acids. Germline CDR1 is SNHLY and CDR2 is FYNNEI. Trimming left V 7 bases short and J 0 bases short, with 13 bases between. The CDR3 region has the DNA TGTGCCAGCAAACTTGGCAGCGTCTCCTACGAGCAGTACTTC. Translated: CASKLGSVSYEQYF.

V usage is TRBV19 and J usage is TRBJ2-1, with 8 bases identical to TRBD2. V trimming: 3 bases; J trimming: 4 bases; junction bases outside the gene matches: 5. Germline loops: CDR1 LNHDA, CDR2 SQIVND (reference sequence). This CDR3 is 15 amino acids long. The CDR3: CASSISRGGYNEQFF. In DNA, the CDR3 is TGTGCCAGTAGTATTTCCCGGGGGGGTTACAATGAGCAGTTCTTC.

The chain has TRBV5-4 and TRBJ1-4; TRBD1 is a possible D gene (6 bases). The germline V and J ends were trimmed by 0 bases and 10 bases, with 16 bases remaining between them. Looked up from germline, CDR1 is SGHNT and CDR2 is YYREEE (reference sequence). The CDR3 loop spans 15 amino acids. CDR3 bases: TGTGCCAGCAGCTTGGGTGGGGGCACGGCAGGAAAACTGTTTTTT. Translated, it gives CASSLGGGTAGKLFF.

This clone was seen a single time. This rearrangement joins TRBV5-6 to TRBJ1-5, with D tentatively TRBD1 (5 bases). Germline V CDR1 and CDR2: SGHDT, YYEEEE. This CDR3 is built from 16 residues. The ends were cut back, 2 bases at V and 2 bases at J, with 14 bases in the middle. The CDR3, as DNA: TGTGCCAGCAGCTTTCGGGACCGGGGAGGCAATCAGCCCCAGCATTTT. Protein: CASSFRDRGGNQPQHF.

This chain links TRBV11-2 with TRBJ2-3; 8 bases map to TRBD2. This CDR3 comprises 15 residues. The V segment lost 5 bases and the J segment 2 bases; nucleotides outside the gene matches: 6. In germline, CDR1 is SGHAT, CDR2 FQNNGV. The CDR3 is CASSRTGGDTDTQYF. CDR3 nucleotide sequence: TGTGCCAGCAGCCGGACGGGGGGGGACACAGATACGCAGTATTTT.

The chain is built from TRBV6-5 and TRBJ1-2; D gene unclear. CDR1 is MNHEY, CDR2 SVGAGI, per germline. The length of the CDR3 is 13 residues. The V end was cut by 2 bases, the J end by 3 bases, with 7 bases between. CDR3 bases: TGTGCCAGCAGTTACGAGAGAGACTATGGCTACACCTTC. It yields the protein CASSYERDYGYTF.